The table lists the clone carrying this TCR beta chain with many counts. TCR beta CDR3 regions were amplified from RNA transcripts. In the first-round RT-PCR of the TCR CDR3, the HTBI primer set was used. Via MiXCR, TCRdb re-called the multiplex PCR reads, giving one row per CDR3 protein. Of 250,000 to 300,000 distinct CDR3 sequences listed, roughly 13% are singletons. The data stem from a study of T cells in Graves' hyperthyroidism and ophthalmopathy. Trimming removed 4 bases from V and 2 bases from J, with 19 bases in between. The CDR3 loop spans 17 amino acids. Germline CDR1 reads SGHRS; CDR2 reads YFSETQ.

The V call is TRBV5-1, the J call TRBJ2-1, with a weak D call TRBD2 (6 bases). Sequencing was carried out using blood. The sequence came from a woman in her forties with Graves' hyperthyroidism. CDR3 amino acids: CASSPARGSGTYNEQFF. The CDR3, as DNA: TGCGCCAGCAGCCCCGCGAGGGGTAGCGGAACCTACAATGAGCAGTTCTTC.